This TCR beta chain derives from a study of blood T cell repertoires in COVID-19. Study information: Samples representing acute and convalescent COVID-19 were sourced from the United States, Italy and Spain. Sources were T cells, B-cell-depleted T cells, or PBMCs; the material itself was cDNA or gDNA.

Under the authors' procedure: Estimation of nucleated cell counts was performed using reference gene primer amplification. Repertoires were generated with immunoSEQ multiplex PCR, while TCRdb's copy carries only in-frame clones and drops some. Clonal size and the V and J genes are those of that table, whereas D and trimming came from the DNA. The table lists roughly 250,000 clones, 83% of them singletons. The source material was peripheral blood. This TCR derives from a man aged 40-55 years with active or convalescent COVID-19.

CDR3 sequence: CASSQDQLVQNEQFF. The CDR3 coding sequence is TGCGCCAGCAGCCAGGATCAACTAGTACAGAATGAGCAGTTCTTC. This chain joins TRBV4-1 and TRBJ2-1; D perhaps matches TRBD2 (5 bases). Germline V gives CDR1 MGHRA, CDR2 YSYEKL. Trimming cost V 3 bases and J 7 bases, with 16 bases left between them. CDR3 length equals 15 residues.